This paragraph reports one T cell receptor beta chain. Antigen unknown. Repertoires were generated with immunoSEQ multiplex PCR, while TCRdb's copy carries only in-frame clones and drops some. The sample lists 95,000 to 150,000 clones, about 86% seen once, with 2.5% to 3.5% in the top ten. The data stem from a study of T cell responses to AZD1222 COVID-19 vaccine. General study results and limits: CD4 TCRs linked to vaccination spanned spike, dominating at 160-218 and 743-854. Among those given AZD1222, only 6 or 7 were seropositive at baseline. In a largely white British group with more females than males, clonal diversity was possibly underestimated.

This CDR3 spans 15 amino acids. V trimming: 4 bases; J trimming: 10 bases; junction bases outside the gene matches: 7. CDR1 and CDR2 from the germline V gene are LNHDA and SQIVND (reference sequence). The rearrangement uses TRBV19 and TRBJ2-1; TRBD2 aligns across 13 bases. This receptor was taken from an adult who received the AZD1222 COVID-19 vaccine. Material: peripheral blood, obtained 28 days after the second AZD1222 dose. Written as DNA, the CDR3 is TGTGCCAGTAGTAAGACTAGCGGGGGGCTTTGGGAGCAGTTCTTC. This codes for CASSKTSGGLWEQFF.